This T cell receptor beta chain was sequenced in a study of T cell responses to AZD1222 COVID-19 vaccine. As regards this clone: No antigen is known for it.

Sequencing was performed with immunoSEQ multiplex PCR; in TCRdb, only in-frame clones are kept and a portion is missing. The repertoire holds about 120,000 clones, with 80% to 95% as singletons. Study outcomes and limitations: At study baseline, merely six AZD1222 recipients were seropositive. Vaccine-related CD4 TCRs covered spike, predominating at 160-218 and 743-854. White British ancestry dominated among donors, who included more females, and clonal diversity was possibly underestimated. The repertoires were collected only after the peak T cell response.

The CDR3 contains 15 residues. Losses at the gene ends were 2 bases for V and 4 bases for J; bases not matched to a gene: 8. The germline gives CDR1 LGHDT, CDR2 YNNKEL (reference sequence). The chain uses TRBV3-1 (or the pseudogene TRBV3-2) and TRBJ2-7; 7 positions match TRBD1. The clonotype was recovered from an adult who received the AZD1222 COVID-19 vaccine. The sample in question was peripheral blood, obtained 28 days after the second AZD1222 dose. The CDR3 DNA is TGTGCCAGCAGCCAACCAGGACAGGTAGGTTACGAGCAGTACTTC. Translated, it gives CASSQPGQVGYEQYF.